Listed below are T cell receptor beta chains from one sample, sequenced in a study of cytomegalovirus exposure and HLA in healthy donors. The repertoire was sequenced with immunoSEQ multiplex PCR; TCRdb's copy has only in-frame clones and lacks some. The sample lists tens of thousands of clones, roughly 96% occurring once. What was sequenced was PBMCs. The receptor source for this set is a young man in good health and CMV-seronegative. Both conserved end residues are part of each CDR3. The D gene is left open where the match is weak. Expanded clones are given a class, and other clones once, few, many or no size at all.

clone size | J gene | V gene | D gene | CDR3 protein | CDR3 DNA
. | TRBJ2-1 | TRBV29-1 | TRBD2 | CSALGLAGGGNEQFF | TGCAGCGCACTGGGACTAGCGGGAGGGGGTAATGAGCAGTTCTTC
. | TRBJ2-7 | TRBV19 | . | CASSRVGSSYEQYF | TGTGCCAGTAGCCGGGTAGGCAGCTCCTACGAGCAGTACTTC
. | TRBJ2-1 | TRBV6-4 | . | CASSDQTRREQFF | TGTGCCAGCAGTGACCAGACTAGGCGGGAGCAGTTCTTC
. | TRBJ2-1 | TRBV11-3 | TRBD2 | CASSPLAGGGAYNEQFF | TGTGCCAGCAGTCCTCTAGCGGGAGGAGGGGCATACAATGAGCAGTTCTTC
. | TRBJ1-2 | TRBV6-6 | . | CASSYERFGGTRGYTF | TGTGCCAGCAGTTACGAGCGGTTCGGGGGGACGAGAGGCTACACCTTC
once | TRBJ2-7 | TRBV9 | . | CASSVEASVSEQYF | TGTGCCAGCAGCGTAGAGGCTAGCGTAAGCGAGCAGTACTTC
. | TRBJ2-7 | TRBV6-5 | . | CASRRGSYEQYF | TGTGCCAGCCGGCGGGGATCCTACGAGCAGTACTTC
. | TRBJ2-3 | TRBV29-1 | TRBD1 | CSVEPWDSSSTDTQYF | TGCAGCGTTGAACCCTGGGACAGCTCTAGCACAGATACGCAGTATTTT
. | TRBJ1-4 | TRBV19 | . | CASSINDRSDIEKLFF | TGTGCCAGTAGTATCAACGACAGGTCGGATATTGAAAAACTGTTTTTT
. | TRBJ1-2 | TRBV6-5 | . | CASSHSGYTF | TGTGCCAGCAGTCATAGTGGCTACACCTTC
. | TRBJ1-4 | TRBV4-1 | TRBD1 | CASSQTGTGLGNEKLFF | TGCGCCAGCAGCCAAACCGGGACAGGGCTCGGTAATGAAAAACTGTTTTTT
. | TRBJ1-1 | TRBV11-2 | . | CASSSTGRGDTEAFF | TGTGCCAGCAGCTCAACAGGGAGGGGGGACACTGAAGCTTTCTTT
. | TRBJ2-1 | TRBV30 | TRBD2 | CAWRTLAGGPYEQFF | TGTGCCTGGAGAACACTAGCGGGAGGGCCGTATGAGCAGTTCTTC
. | TRBJ2-7 | TRBV6-5 | . | CASSYSGASYEQYF | TGTGCCAGCAGTTACTCAGGGGCATCCTACGAGCAGTACTTC
. | TRBJ2-7 | TRBV7-9 | TRBD2 | CASSLGGSGSSGEQYF | TGTGCCAGCAGCTTAGGAGGGAGCGGGAGCTCGGGCGAGCAGTACTTC
. | TRBJ2-6 | TRBV19 | . | CASMSSAGANVLTF | TGTGCCAGTATGTCTAGCGCCGGGGCCAACGTCCTGACTTTC
. | TRBJ2-1 | TRBV19 | . | CASSGGLLFF | TGTGCCAGTAGTGGGGGACTGTTGTTCTTC
. | TRBJ2-1 | TRBV11-2 | TRBD1 | CASSLTGGRNEQFF | TGTGCCAGCAGCTTGACAGGGGGGCGGAATGAGCAGTTCTTC
. | TRBJ1-6 | TRBV2 | . | CASSEWEEINSPLHF | TGTGCCAGCAGTGAATGGGAGGAGATCAATTCACCCCTCCACTTT
. | TRBJ2-1 | TRBV6-9 | . | CASKAGGYNEQFF | TGTGCCAGCAAGGCAGGGGGGTACAATGAGCAGTTCTTC
. | TRBJ2-7 | TRBV27 | . | CASSPNIYRDTAYEQYF | TGTGCCAGCAGTCCCAATATCTACCGGGACACAGCCTACGAGCAGTACTTC
. | TRBJ2-1 | TRBV4-1 | . | CASSQVDILSYNEQFF | TGCGCCAGCAGCCAGGTGGACATCCTTTCCTACAATGAGCAGTTCTTC
. | TRBJ2-7 | TRBV6-5 | . | CATGRTYEQYF | TGTGCGACGGGGAGGACCTACGAGCAGTACTTC
. | TRBJ2-3 | TRBV9 | TRBD2 | CASSVKPSGSTDTQYF | TGTGCCAGCAGCGTAAAACCTAGCGGGAGCACAGATACGCAGTATTTT
. | TRBJ1-1 | TRBV28 | . | CASSLYRSMNTEAFF | TGTGCCAGCAGTTTGTACAGGAGCATGAACACTGAAGCTTTCTTT
once | TRBJ2-7 | TRBV4-1 | . | CASSQAGDSYEQYF | TGCGCCAGCAGCCAAGCGGGGGACAGCTACGAGCAGTACTTC
. | TRBJ2-7 | TRBV29-1 | TRBD1 | CSVENRGYEQYF | TGCAGCGTTGAAAACAGGGGATACGAGCAGTACTTC
. | TRBJ1-1 | TRBV5-6 | TRBD1 | CASSSPHRGWTEAFF | TGTGCCAGCAGCTCTCCACACAGGGGGTGGACTGAAGCTTTCTTT
. | TRBJ2-3 | TRBV7-3 | . | CASSLTGGTTDTQYF | TGTGCCAGCAGCTTAACGGGCGGGACCACAGATACGCAGTATTTT
. | TRBJ2-1 | TRBV27 | TRBD2 | CASSILAGVEQFF | TGTGCCAGCAGTATCCTAGCGGGAGTTGAGCAGTTCTTC
once | TRBJ1-2 | TRBV19 | TRBD1 | CASSHRDRNYGYTF | TGTGCCAGTAGTCACCGGGACAGGAACTATGGCTACACCTTC
. | TRBJ1-6 | TRBV7-9 | . | CASSPPRDNSPLHF | TGTGCCAGCAGCCCCCCCAGGGATAATTCACCCCTCCACTTT
. | TRBJ1-2 | TRBV2 | . | CASTAGAYGYTF | TGTGCCAGCACTGCTGGGGCCTATGGCTACACCTTC
. | TRBJ1-1 | TRBV9 | TRBD1 | CASSVVQGPPEAFF | TGTGCCAGCAGCGTAGTACAGGGGCCCCCTGAAGCTTTCTTT
. | TRBJ2-1 | TRBV13 | TRBD2 | CASSSGLAPQNSYNEQFF | TGTGCCAGCAGCTCCGGACTAGCGCCCCAGAACTCCTACAATGAGCAGTTCTTC
. | TRBJ1-3 | TRBV6-5 | . | CASSYSGASGNTIYF | TGTGCCAGCAGTTACTCTGGGGCCTCTGGAAACACCATATATTTT
. | TRBJ1-5 | TRBV2 | . | CASSALAGSNQPQHF | TGTGCCAGCAGCGCCCTGGCAGGGAGCAATCAGCCCCAGCATTTT
. | TRBJ2-2 | TRBV9 | . | CASSTYTGELFF | TGTGCCAGCAGCACATACACCGGGGAGCTGTTTTTT
. | TRBJ2-7 | TRBV4-1 | . | CASSRLGWEREQYF | TGCGCCAGCAGCCGGCTTGGTTGGGAGCGCGAGCAGTACTTC
. | TRBJ2-1 | TRBV9 | TRBD2 | CASSERASGLYNEQFF | TGTGCCAGCAGCGAAAGAGCTAGCGGGCTCTACAATGAGCAGTTCTTC
. | TRBJ2-1 | TRBV7-3 | TRBD2 | CASSPGLAGAEQFF | TGTGCCAGCAGCCCGGGACTAGCGGGAGCTGAGCAGTTCTTC
. | TRBJ1-6 | TRBV7-9 | . | CASSLGQGSPLHF | TGTGCCAGCAGCTTAGGTCAGGGATCACCCCTCCACTTT
. | TRBJ1-2 | TRBV29-1 | . | CSVPRTANYGYTF | TGCAGCGTGCCGCGGACTGCTAACTATGGCTACACCTTC
. | TRBJ1-6 | TRBV6-4 | . | CASSEEGSQPLHF | TGTGCCAGCAGTGAGGAGGGGAGTCAACCCCTCCACTTT
. | TRBJ2-7 | TRBV6-5 | TRBD1 | CASRYIRDSYEQYF | TGTGCCAGCAGGTATATACGGGACAGCTACGAGCAGTACTTC
. | TRBJ1-1 | TRBV7-2 | . | CASSSQRNTEAFF | TGTGCCAGCAGCTCACAGAGGAACACTGAAGCTTTCTTT
. | TRBJ2-3 | TRBV28 | . | CASSLTGDTDTQYF | TGTGCCAGCAGTTTGACAGGAGACACAGATACGCAGTATTTT
. | TRBJ1-4 | TRBV28 | TRBD1 | CASSSGQGGAATNEKLFF | TGTGCCAGCAGTTCCGGACAGGGAGGGGCTGCAACTAATGAAAAACTGTTTTTT
. | TRBJ2-7 | TRBV27 | TRBD1 | CASSLSRTGYFYEQYF | TGTGCCAGCAGTTTATCACGGACAGGGTATTTCTACGAGCAGTACTTC
. | TRBJ2-3 | TRBV9 | TRBD2 | CASSSSGRGTDTQYF | TGTGCCAGCAGTAGTAGCGGGAGGGGAACAGATACGCAGTATTTT
. | TRBJ2-3 | TRBV28 | . | CASSLSIEGIDTQYF | TGTGCCAGCAGTTTATCCATCGAGGGAATCGATACGCAGTATTTT
. | TRBJ2-3 | TRBV6-1 | . | CASSELDSGFTDTQYF | TGTGCCAGCAGTGAACTGGATAGCGGATTCACAGATACGCAGTATTTT
. | TRBJ2-1 | TRBV6-5 | . | CASSYTTGAVNEQFF | TGTGCCAGCAGTTACACGACGGGAGCAGTAAATGAGCAGTTCTTC
. | TRBJ2-4 | TRBV25-1 | TRBD2 | CASSEPRGGGNIQYF | TGTGCCAGCAGTGAACCCCGTGGGGGGGGGAACATTCAGTACTTC
. | TRBJ2-3 | TRBV5-6 | TRBD1 | CASSTKTGATDTQYF | TGTGCCAGCAGCACTAAGACAGGGGCGACAGATACGCAGTATTTT
once | TRBJ1-2 | TRBV6-6 | TRBD1 | CASTLGQGYYGYTF | TGTGCCAGCACCTTAGGACAGGGGTACTATGGCTACACCTTC
. | TRBJ1-1 | TRBV10-3 | TRBD1 | CAIMDRGSEAFF | TGTGCCATCATGGACAGGGGTTCTGAAGCTTTCTTT